What follows describes a single TCR beta chain. The data stem from a study of T cells after yellow fever vaccination. From the 5' RACE reads, TCRdb called clonotypes with MiXCR, one entry per CDR3 protein. The sample records 300,000 or so distinct CDR3 sequences, around 13% being singletons. Germline CDR1 reads KGHSH; CDR2 reads LQKENI. J was trimmed by 3 bases and V by 1 base; bases with no gene match: 4. The CDR3 spans 15 residues. The specimen was CD4+ T cells sorted from PBMCs, collected 45 days after the yellow fever booster vaccination. The receptor comes from a man aged 25-45 years who received the YFV17D yellow fever vaccine. J is TRBJ2-3 and V is TRBV18; 7 bases align to TRBD1. This CDR3 reads CASSPLRGPTDTQYF. The CDR3 DNA reads TGTGCCAGCTCACCACTAAGGGGGCCAACAGATACGCAGTATTTT.